The subject of this entry is one TCR beta chain. Antigen: not known. The CDR3 length is 15 residues. Deletions cut 1 base from V and 5 bases from J, with 14 bases between. The germline gives CDR1 LNHDA, CDR2 SQIVND (reference sequence). The record originates from a study of T cell repertoires in cytomegalovirus infection. Across the study: Matching HLA type, along with CMV infection, was indicated by public TCR beta signatures.

MiXCR, run by TCRdb on the reads, gives a single entry per CDR3 protein. The sample consists of fewer than 850,000 distinct CDR3 sequences, just under 30% of them appearing once. Sequenced here: cultured CD8+ T cells from PBMCs, sampled from culture after CMV antigen stimulation. The V gene is TRBV19, the J gene TRBJ1-1, with D possibly being TRBD1 (6 bases). The receptor comes from a human donor in good health (CMV status not recorded). Some clones in this sample may be carry-over from other donors' samples. Written as DNA, the CDR3 is TGTGCCAGTAGTATAGGGCGGGGGGCATGGACTGAAGCTTTCTTT. Amino acids: CASSIGRGAWTEAFF.